Included here is one T cell receptor beta chain sequence, with context. This sample stems from a study of blood T cell repertoires in COVID-19. Study summary: Some COVID-19 samples were acute and others convalescent; all came from the United States, Italy and Spain. Sources were T cells, B-cell-depleted T cells, or PBMCs; the material itself was cDNA or gDNA.

Original processing notes: Amplification with reference gene primers provided the estimates of nucleated cell counts. Sequencing used immunoSEQ multiplex PCR; TCRdb keeps in-frame clones, though not all of them. D and trimming come from the DNA, and the V and J calls and clone size come from that table. The data contain roughly 18,000 clones, about 88% of them singletons. This clonotype was sampled from a man aged 40-50 years with active COVID-19. The specimen was peripheral blood.

The CDR3 nucleotides are TGTGCCAGCAGCTTAAGGGGGACTAGCGGACGTAGCTCCTACGAGCAGTACTTC. Its protein product is CASSLRGTSGRSSYEQYF. The chain employs TRBV7-2 and TRBJ2-7, with 11 bases lining up with TRBD2. The CDR3 covers 18 residues. Trimming cost V 2 bases and J 0 bases; bases outside gene matches: 9. Germline CDR1 is SGHTA and CDR2 is FQGNSA.